Below are 7 T cell receptor beta chains sequenced from a single sample in a study of blood T cell repertoires in COVID-19. Sequencing used immunoSEQ multiplex PCR; TCRdb keeps in-frame clones, though not all of them. The data show approximately 110,000 clones, with over 75% seen just once and around 4.3% held by the top ten. The sample consisted of peripheral blood. These receptors were taken from a man between 50 and 59 years old with acute or convalescent COVID-19.

The rearrangement joins TRBV5-1 to TRBJ2-7; possible D gene TRBD2, 5 bases. There are 12 residues in the CDR3. Germline values: CDR1 SGHRS, CDR2 YFSETQ. Trimming took off 4 bases at V and 3 bases at J, with 8 bases between the two ends. The CDR3 DNA reads TGCGCCAGCAGCCAAACTAGCTACGAGCAGTACTTC. Protein: CASSQTSYEQYF.

About this clone itself: The junction departs from the called germline gene at one end, perhaps through a read error. This chain links TRBV19 with TRBJ1-2, with D tentatively TRBD1 (6 bases). The length of the CDR3 is 15 residues. Germline V gives CDR1 LNHDA, CDR2 SQIVND (reference sequence). The CDR3 region is CASRIDRPYNYGYTF. CDR3 nucleotides: TGTGCCAGTAGGATAGACAGGCCCTATAACTATGGCTACACCTTC.

The rearrangement joins TRBV25-1 to TRBJ2-7, with TRBD1 as a possible D gene (6 bases). The CDR3 has 14 amino acids. Germline values: CDR1 MGHDK, CDR2 SYGVNS. The V and J ends lost 1 base and 3 bases respectively, with 10 bases between them. CDR3 DNA sequence: TGTGCCAGCAGTGAATCCTGGGGGCACTACGAGCAGTACTTC. This encodes CASSESWGHYEQYF.

The chain has TRBV3-1 (or the pseudogene TRBV3-2) and TRBJ2-1; TRBD1 aligns across 10 bases. Germline V gene data show CDR1 as LGHDT and CDR2 as YNNKEL (reference sequence). The trim removed 7 bases at V and 8 bases at J, leaving 2 bases unmatched. The CDR3 has 12 amino acids. The CDR3 region has the DNA TGTGCCAGCAAAGGACAGGGGGATGAGCAGTTCTTC. This gives the protein CASKGQGDEQFF.

This chain joins TRBV5-6 and TRBJ1-2, with 9 bases that match TRBD1. The germline V gene encodes CDR1 SGHDT and CDR2 YYEEEE. This CDR3 has 14 amino acids. V dropped 4 bases and J dropped 6; count of bases not matched to a gene: 7. The chain's CDR3 is CASSIDRGWNGYTF. CDR3 bases: TGTGCCAGCAGCATCGACAGGGGGTGGAATGGCTACACCTTC.

This chain links TRBV9 with TRBJ2-5; TRBD1 is a possible D gene (6 bases). The germline V and J ends were trimmed by 3 bases and 4 bases, with 19 bases remaining between them. The germline V gene has CDR1 SGDLS and CDR2 YYNGEE. The CDR3 has 16 amino acids. This CDR3 is CASSAPLGDTLETQYF. The CDR3 region has the DNA TGTGCCAGCAGCGCACCCCTCGGGGACACGCTAGAGACCCAGTACTTC. Full variable domain (remainder filled in from reference TRBV9 and TRBJ2-5): DSGVTQTPKHLITATGQRVTLRCSPRSGDLSVYWYQQSLDQGLQFLIQYYNGEERAKGNILERFSAQQFPDLHSELNLSSLELGDSALYFCASSAPLGDTLETQYFGPGTRLLVL.

The V call is TRBV15, the J call TRBJ2-2; TRBD2 aligns across 7 bases. V shed 0 bases, J shed 6 bases, and the junction held 7 bases outside the gene matches. The CDR3 runs 16 residues. Germline V CDR1 and CDR2: LNHNV, YYDKDF (reference sequence). The CDR3 DNA follows: TGTGCCACCAGCAGAGACCCCCTAGCGGTGGCCGGGGAGCTGTTTTTT. Its protein is CATSRDPLAVAGELFF.